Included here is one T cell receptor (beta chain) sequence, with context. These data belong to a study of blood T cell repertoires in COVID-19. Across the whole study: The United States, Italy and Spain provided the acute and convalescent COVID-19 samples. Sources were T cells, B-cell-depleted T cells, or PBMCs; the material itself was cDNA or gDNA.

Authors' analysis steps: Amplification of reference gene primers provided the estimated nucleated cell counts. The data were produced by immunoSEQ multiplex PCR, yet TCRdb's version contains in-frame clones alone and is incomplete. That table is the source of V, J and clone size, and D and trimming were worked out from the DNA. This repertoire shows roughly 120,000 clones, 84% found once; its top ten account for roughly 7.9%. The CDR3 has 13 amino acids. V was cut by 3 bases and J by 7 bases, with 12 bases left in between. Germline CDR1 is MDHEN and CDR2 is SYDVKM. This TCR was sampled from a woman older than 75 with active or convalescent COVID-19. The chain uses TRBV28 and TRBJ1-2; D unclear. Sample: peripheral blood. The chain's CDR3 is CASSFSMRGGYTF. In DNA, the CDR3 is TGTGCCAGCAGTTTCTCTATGCGGGGTGGCTACACCTTC.